Sequencing of this T cell receptor beta chain was carried out in a study of shared clonotypes between healthy human individuals. Study conclusions and caveats: The four-donor shared clonotypes exceeded non-shared clonotypes in generation probability, with non-shared ones scoring lower.

The CDR3 is 17 residues long. Deletions cut 8 bases from V and 3 bases from J, with 25 bases between. Germline-derived CDR1 and CDR2 are MDHEN and SYDVKM. It was CD45RO-negative cells, positively selected for CCR7, that made up naive CD8 cells, with terminally differentiated effector memory CD45RA+ cells excluded. Original data processing: Filtering of immunoSEQ junctional sequences could not match full-length read filtering. TCRdb keeps only in-frame clones here, not all; method: immunoSEQ multiplex PCR. V and J calls and clone size are as listed in that table; D and trimming were resolved from the DNA. The sample has roughly 590,000 clones, around 95% seen once. Worth noting for this clone: The antigen remains undetermined.

The specimen was naive CD8+ T cells sorted from blood. This sequence joins TRBV28 and TRBJ1-1, with a possible D match to TRBD1 (5 bases). This receptor was identified in a woman aged 25 to 45 in good health. The CDR3 nucleotides read TGTGCCAGCTCCCCAGGGAGCCATAAAATGGTGTACACTGAAGCTTTCTTT. Its translation is CASSPGSHKMVYTEAFF.